This T cell receptor (beta chain) was recovered during a study of T cell responses to AZD1222 COVID-19 vaccine. The method was immunoSEQ multiplex PCR; TCRdb's version includes in-frame clones alone and lacks a portion of them. The sample lists 100,000 or so clones, about 86% occurring once. V was clipped by 3 bases and J by 9 bases, with 15 bases between them. This CDR3 has 15 residues. CDR1 is SEHNR, CDR2 FQNEAQ, per germline (reference sequence). The sample here was peripheral blood, taken 28 days after the second AZD1222 dose. The receptor was derived from an adult who received the AZD1222 COVID-19 vaccine. The J gene is TRBJ1-6, the V gene TRBV7-9; no firm D call. CDR3 loop: CASSFRTPASSPLHF. The CDR3 nucleotides read TGTGCCAGCAGCTTTAGGACGCCCGCGAGTTCACCCCTCCACTTT.